Below, 14 T cell receptor beta chains from the same sample are listed, as sequenced in a study of blood T cell repertoires in COVID-19. Only in-frame clones appear in the TCRdb table, and some are missing; sequencing was by immunoSEQ multiplex PCR. The data show around 180,000 clones, about 82% seen once. Sequencing input: peripheral blood. These receptors originate from a woman aged 30 to 39 with acute or convalescent COVID-19.

This chain connects TRBV7-3 to TRBJ2-1; TRBD2 aligns across 11 bases. CDR3 length equals 15 residues. V lost 5 bases, J lost 8 bases, and 8 bases stayed unmatched. Germline lookup yields CDR1 SGHTA and CDR2 FQGTGA. The CDR3 here is CASSRSGGAVDEQFF. CDR3 coding DNA: TGTGCCAGCAGCCGTAGCGGGGGGGCCGTCGATGAGCAGTTCTTC. Full variable domain (missing parts from reference TRBV7-3 and TRBJ2-1): GAGVSQTPSNKVTEKGKYVELRCDPISGHTALYWYRQSLGQGPEFLIYFQGTGAADDSGLPNDRFFAVRPEGSVSTLKIQRTERGDSAVYLCASSRSGGAVDEQFFGPGTRLTVL.

V gene TRBV27 combines with J gene TRBJ2-1, with a possible D match to TRBD1 (6 bases). The germline V and J ends were trimmed by 0 bases and 6 bases, with 9 bases remaining between them. This CDR3 has 14 residues. Germline CDR1 reads MNHEY; CDR2 reads SMNVEV (reference sequence). The CDR3 reads CASSLSQGSNEQFF. The CDR3, as DNA: TGTGCCAGCAGTTTATCTCAGGGGTCCAATGAGCAGTTCTTC.

The chain joins TRBV27 to TRBJ1-1; D call uncertain. Trimming removed 2 bases at V and 3 bases at J, with 16 bases between. This CDR3 contains 16 residues. From germline, CDR1 is MNHEY and CDR2 SMNVEV (reference sequence). The CDR3 is CASSLEGPAGYTEAFF. DNA for the CDR3: TGTGCCAGCAGTTTAGAAGGACCCGCGGGCTACACTGAAGCTTTCTTT.

Only one count was recorded for this clone. This chain uses TRBV2 with TRBJ1-2; D unresolved. Between the trimmed V and J ends, which lost 6 bases and 4 bases, there was a span of 15 bases. This CDR3 has 14 amino acids. Germline-derived CDR1 and CDR2 are SNHLY and FYNNEI. The CDR3 DNA reads TGTGCCAGCAGATCTGGCGGGTCGACCTATGGCTACACCTTC. Amino acids: CASRSGGSTYGYTF.

The chain combines TRBV29-1 with TRBJ1-1, with D unclear. The CDR3 extends over 12 amino acids. Germline V gives CDR1 SQVTM, CDR2 ANQGSEA. V was cut by 3 bases and J by 3 bases, with 8 bases left in between. The CDR3 loop is CSVDTGYTEAFF. DNA of the CDR3: TGCAGCGTTGATACGGGATACACTGAAGCTTTCTTT.

The chain combines TRBV7-8 with TRBJ1-5, with TRBD1 matching 8 bases. The V gene end was trimmed by 5 bases and the J gene end by 9 bases; junction bases not matched to a gene: 15. This CDR3 has 16 residues. Germline loops: CDR1 SGHVS, CDR2 FQNEAQ. CDR3 DNA: TGTGCCAGCAGCCCTAGAGGGACAGGAGCCGAGAGGCCCCAGCATTTT. Protein sequence: CASSPRGTGAERPQHF.

The rearrangement links TRBV5-1 to TRBJ1-4; unclear D gene. The length of the CDR3 is 14 residues. Trimming pared 0 bases from V and 8 bases from J, leaving 11 bases between. The germline CDR1 and CDR2 sequences are SGHRS and YFSETQ. The CDR3 nucleotides are TGCGCCAGCAGCTTGGAGGCGTCGGAGGAAAAACTGTTTTTT. This gives the protein CASSLEASEEKLFF.

The rearrangement uses TRBV5-1 and TRBJ2-2; TRBD1 matches 11 bases. This CDR3 region has 17 residues. Germline CDR1 reads SGHRS; CDR2 reads YFSETQ. Losses at the gene ends were 2 bases for V and 6 bases for J; bases not matched to a gene: 9. The DNA of the CDR3 is TGCGCCAGCAGCTTTCAGCCGGACAGGGGGCACGCCGGGGAGCTGTTTTTT. It translates to CASSFQPDRGHAGELFF.

This clone was detected a few times. This chain links TRBV11-2 with TRBJ2-5; TRBD1 matches at 7 bases. The CDR3 extends over 14 amino acids. With 5 bases clipped from V and 2 bases from J, the junction kept 5 bases outside the gene matches. CDR1 is SGHAT, CDR2 FQNNGV, per germline. The CDR3 sequence: CASSATGRQETQYF. CDR3 nucleotide sequence: TGTGCCAGCAGCGCGACAGGGAGACAAGAGACCCAGTACTTC.

The chain links TRBV5-4 to TRBJ2-7; a weak D match, TRBD1 (6 bases). This CDR3 is 15 amino acids long. Trimming pared 2 bases from V and 1 base from J, leaving 13 bases between. The germline V gene encodes CDR1 SGHNT and CDR2 YYREEE (reference sequence). The CDR3 DNA reads TGTGCCAGCAGCTTACAGGGTGCCCTATCCTACGAGCAGTACTTC. This translates into CASSLQGALSYEQYF.

The chain joins TRBV30 to TRBJ2-1, with TRBD2 as a possible D gene (5 bases). The CDR3 contains 12 residues. Looked up from germline, CDR1 is GTSNPN and CDR2 is SVGIG (reference sequence). V lost 8 bases to trimming and J lost 10 bases, with 18 bases between them. In DNA form, the CDR3 reads TGTGCCACACAAGGACTCAGAAAGGAGCAGTTCTTC. This gives the protein CATQGLRKEQFF. The variable domain in full, completed from reference TRBV30 and TRBJ2-1, reads SQTIHQWPATLVQPVGSPLSLECTVEGTSNPNLYWYRQAAGRGLQLLFYSVGIGQISSEVPQNLSASRPQDRQFILSSKKLLLSDSGFYLCATQGLRKEQFFGPGTRLTVL.

The J gene is TRBJ1-2, the V gene TRBV27; TRBD1 matches 9 bases. CDR3 length: 14 amino acids. CDR1 is MNHEY and CDR2 is SMNVEV in the germline V gene (reference sequence). Losses at the gene ends were 5 bases for V and 6 bases for J; bases not matched to a gene: 7. CDR3 coding DNA: TGTGCCAGCAGTCCCGTGGACAGGGGTGATGGCTACACCTTC. This sequence encodes CASSPVDRGDGYTF.

The V call is TRBV5-8, the J call TRBJ2-3, with D perhaps TRBD2 (6 bases). Looked up from germline, CDR1 is SGHTS and CDR2 is YDEGEE. The CDR3 spans 15 residues. Trimming left V 0 bases short and J 5 bases short, with 13 bases between. The CDR3 nucleotides read TGTGCCAGCAGCTTGGGGTGGCGGGGCGGAGATACGCAGTATTTT. Protein: CASSLGWRGGDTQYF.

The chain is built from TRBV30 and TRBJ2-5, with TRBD1 matching over 9 bases. Germline CDR1 GTSNPN, CDR2 SVGIG (reference sequence). The trim removed 4 bases at V and 9 bases at J, leaving 9 bases unmatched. The CDR3 totals 13 residues. The CDR3 DNA reads as TGTGCCTGGAACCGCCGGGACAGGGATTCCCAGTACTTC. Its protein is CAWNRRDRDSQYF.